This is a list of T cell receptor beta chains from one sample in a study of OX40 agonist ivuxolimab in advanced cancers. The method was immunoSEQ multiplex PCR; TCRdb's version includes in-frame clones alone and lacks a portion of them. The sample consists of over 70,000 clones, more than 70% of them appearing once. The specimen comprised CD4+ or CD8+ T cells sorted from blood, sampled in a trial of the OX40 agonist ivuxolimab. These receptors were collected from an adult with an advanced solid tumor such as melanoma, head and neck, liver or kidney cancer. The CDR3 runs from the conserved cysteine through the conserved F or W. A D gene is named only where the DNA matches it firmly. Expanded clones get a size class; other rows say once, few or many, or leave the size out.

CDR3 length	clone size	D gene	J gene	V gene	CDR3 protein	CDR3 DNA
18	NA	NA	TRBJ1-3	TRBV19	CASSGEKTRWAPGNTIYF	TGTGCCAGTAGTGGGGAAAAAACCCGATGGGCTCCTGGAAACACCATATATTTT
13	NA	TRBD2	TRBJ2-7	TRBV29-1	CSVNLREDLWQYF	TGCAGCGTTAATCTGCGGGAGGATCTCTGGCAGTACTTC
13	NA	NA	TRBJ2-3	TRBV6-5	CASKGSSTDTQYF	TGTGCCAGCAAGGGTTCCAGCACAGATACGCAGTATTTT
15	NA	TRBD2	TRBJ2-7	TRBV9	CASSARTSGINEQYF	TGTGCCAGCAGCGCCCGGACTAGCGGGATAAACGAGCAGTACTTC
15	few	NA	TRBJ2-7	TRBV6-5	CASSYSRDFTYEQYF	TGTGCCAGCAGTTACTCGAGGGATTTCACCTACGAGCAGTACTTC
16	NA	TRBD1	TRBJ1-2	TRBV19	CASSDSTGASLYGYTF	TGTGCCAGTAGTGATTCAACAGGGGCATCCCTCTATGGCTACACCTTC
15	NA	NA	TRBJ1-4	TRBV5-5	CASREPGQGNEKLFF	TGTGCCAGCCGCGAACCAGGGCAGGGGAATGAAAAACTGTTTTTT
16	NA	TRBD2	TRBJ2-2	TRBV18	CASSPMAGANTGELFF	TGTGCCAGCTCACCAATGGCGGGAGCGAACACCGGGGAGCTGTTTTTT
15	NA	NA	TRBJ1-5	TRBV19	CASSFREGGNQPQHF	TGTGCCAGTAGTTTCCGTGAGGGAGGAAATCAGCCCCAGCATTTT
12	NA	NA	TRBJ1-2	TRBV5-1	CASSPEGVGYTF	TGCGCCAGCAGTCCGGAGGGGGTCGGCTACACCTTC
13	NA	TRBD1	TRBJ1-2	TRBV29-1	CSVEEDRGNGYTF	TGCAGCGTTGAAGAAGACAGGGGGAATGGCTACACCTTC
17	NA	NA	TRBJ1-2	TRBV5-4	CASSPGRGAIVNYGYTF	TGTGCCAGCAGCCCCGGACGAGGGGCTATAGTTAACTATGGCTACACCTTC
13	NA	NA	TRBJ1-2	TRBV19	CASSLTISRGYTF	TGTGCCAGTAGTCTAACCATTTCGAGGGGCTACACCTTC
15	NA	NA	TRBJ2-1	TRBV11-3	CASSQSPGANNEQFF	TGTGCCAGCAGCCAGAGCCCAGGGGCCAACAATGAGCAGTTCTTC
15	NA	TRBD2	TRBJ2-1	TRBV5-5	CASSPTKREVPEQFF	TGTGCCAGCAGCCCTACTAAGCGGGAGGTTCCAGAGCAGTTCTTC
14	few	NA	TRBJ2-1	TRBV15	CATSRQPKRDEQFF	TGTGCCACCAGCCGACAGCCTAAAAGGGATGAGCAGTTCTTC
14	NA	NA	TRBJ1-1	TRBV19	CASTPPRFNTEAFF	TGTGCCAGTACCCCACCCCGGTTCAACACTGAAGCTTTCTTT
13	few	TRBD1	TRBJ1-4	TRBV19	CASSMSGGEKLFF	TGTGCCAGTAGTATGTCAGGGGGTGAAAAACTGTTTTTT
15	few	TRBD1	TRBJ2-7	TRBV11-2	CASSVGQGFRYEQYF	TGTGCCAGCAGCGTTGGACAGGGTTTTAGGTACGAGCAGTACTTC
16	NA	NA	TRBJ2-3	TRBV6-5	CASSYSPSPSTDTQYF	TGTGCCAGCAGTTACTCCCCCAGCCCTAGCACAGATACGCAGTATTTT
15	NA	NA	TRBJ2-2	TRBV1	CTSSPSGGPPGELFF	TGCACCAGCAGCCCCAGCGGGGGGCCCCCCGGGGAGCTGTTTTTT
14	NA	NA	TRBJ1-2	TRBV18	CASSPVDGNHGYTF	TGTGCCAGCTCACCAGTCGACGGGAACCATGGCTACACCTTC
13	NA	NA	TRBJ2-2	TRBV2	CARSSVNTGELFF	TGTGCCAGGAGCAGTGTGAACACCGGGGAGCTGTTTTTT